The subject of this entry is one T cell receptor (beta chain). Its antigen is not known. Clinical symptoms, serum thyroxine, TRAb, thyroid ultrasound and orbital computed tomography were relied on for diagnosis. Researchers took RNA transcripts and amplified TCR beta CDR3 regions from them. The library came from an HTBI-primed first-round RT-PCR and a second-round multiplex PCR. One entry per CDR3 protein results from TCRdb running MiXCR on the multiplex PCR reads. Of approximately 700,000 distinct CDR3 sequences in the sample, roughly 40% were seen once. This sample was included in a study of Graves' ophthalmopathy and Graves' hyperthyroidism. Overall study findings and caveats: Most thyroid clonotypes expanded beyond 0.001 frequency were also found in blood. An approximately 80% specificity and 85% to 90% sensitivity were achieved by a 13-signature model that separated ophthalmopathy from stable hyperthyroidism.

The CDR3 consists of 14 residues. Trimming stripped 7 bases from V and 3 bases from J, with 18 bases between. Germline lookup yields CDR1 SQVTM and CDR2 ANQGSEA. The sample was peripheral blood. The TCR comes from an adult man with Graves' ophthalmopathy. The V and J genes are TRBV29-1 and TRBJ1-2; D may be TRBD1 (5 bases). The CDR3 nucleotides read TGCAGCGCTACCAATGGCGACAGTTACTATGGCTACACCTTC. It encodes CSATNGDSYYGYTF.